A selection of T cell receptor beta chains follows, all from one sample in a study of T cells in localized non-small cell lung cancer. Using immunoSEQ multiplex PCR, the repertoire was profiled, and TCRdb retains in-frame clones only, with some absent. The data show 75,000 to 95,000 clones, less than 85% seen once. The sample consisted of PBMCs, taken before any cancer treatment. The receptors were sampled from a man between 35 and 75 years old with stage II squamous cell lung carcinoma. CDR3s include the opening cysteine and the closing phenylalanine or tryptophan. A D gene is named only where the DNA matches it firmly. Clone size is not always given. Where it is, it says once, few, many or a class for expanded clones.

size	J	V	length	D	CDR3	DNA
few	TRBJ1-1	TRBV2	15	NA	CASSEVSWGNTEAFF	TGTGCCAGCAGTGAGGTCTCTTGGGGAAACACTGAAGCTTTCTTT
NA	TRBJ2-7	TRBV5-6	14	NA	CASSQDYSVYEQYF	TGTGCCAGCAGCCAGGACTACTCCGTCTACGAGCAGTACTTC
NA	TRBJ1-1	TRBV25-1	14	TRBD1	CASSDTRGSTEAFF	TGTGCCAGCAGTGACACCAGGGGGTCCACTGAAGCTTTCTTT
NA	TRBJ1-1	TRBV7-2	16	TRBD1	CASSPSGQGGFPEAFF	TGTGCCAGCAGCCCATCGGGACAGGGGGGATTCCCTGAAGCTTTCTTT
NA	TRBJ2-1	TRBV20-1	11	TRBD2	CSAGWGGEQFF	TGCAGTGCCGGCTGGGGAGGGGAGCAGTTCTTC
NA	TRBJ2-1	TRBV6-1	12	NA	CASRKGGYEQFF	TGTGCCAGCAGAAAGGGTGGGTATGAGCAGTTCTTC
few	TRBJ2-2	TRBV30	17	NA	CAWNAGNPHGGTGELFF	TGTGCCTGGAATGCCGGCAACCCCCACGGGGGCACCGGGGAGCTGTTTTTT
NA	TRBJ2-3	TRBV29-1	15	NA	CSVDGTPSRPDTQYF	TGCAGCGTTGACGGGACTCCATCCCGTCCCGATACGCAGTATTTT
NA	TRBJ1-3	TRBV11-2	12	NA	CASSLEGNTIYF	TGTGCCAGCAGCTTAGAAGGAAACACCATATATTTT
NA	TRBJ2-1	TRBV5-1	14	NA	CASSLDPSYNEQFF	TGCGCCAGCAGCTTGGACCCCTCCTACAATGAGCAGTTCTTC
few	TRBJ1-1	TRBV7-9	12	NA	CASSHGGTEAFF	TGTGCCAGCAGTCACGGGGGGACTGAAGCTTTCTTT
few	TRBJ2-3	TRBV6-5	15	TRBD2	CASSYGGGSTDTQYF	TGTGCCAGCAGTTACGGGGGGGGAAGCACAGATACGCAGTATTTT
NA	TRBJ2-5	TRBV21-1	16	NA	CASSKPRLAGSETQYF	TGTGCCAGCAGCAAACCCCGGCTAGCGGGGTCGGAGACCCAGTACTTC
NA	TRBJ2-1	TRBV7-9	16	TRBD2	CASSRTSGSTYNEQFF	TGTGCCAGCAGCCGTACGAGCGGGAGTACCTACAATGAGCAGTTCTTC
once	TRBJ2-1	TRBV9	16	NA	CASSSRPAVPENEQFF	TGTGCCAGCAGCTCGCGACCTGCGGTACCCGAGAATGAGCAGTTCTTC
NA	TRBJ2-1	TRBV5-6	16	TRBD1	CASSPRGQGAGNEQFF	TGTGCCAGCAGCCCCCGGGGACAGGGGGCGGGGAATGAGCAGTTCTTC
NA	TRBJ2-7	TRBV7-9	14	NA	CASSWAGVGGEQYF	TGTGCCAGCAGCTGGGCCGGGGTCGGGGGTGAGCAGTACTTC
NA	TRBJ1-1	TRBV5-5	15	TRBD1	CASSLSGTVNTEAFF	TGTGCCAGCAGCTTATCCGGGACAGTGAACACTGAAGCTTTCTTT
NA	TRBJ2-5	TRBV7-6	14	TRBD2	CASSLGGGQETQYF	TGTGCCAGCAGCTTAGGGGGGGGCCAAGAGACCCAGTACTTC
NA	TRBJ2-3	TRBV6-1	13	NA	CASSESTPDTQYF	TGTGCCAGCAGTGAATCGACCCCAGATACGCAGTATTTT
NA	TRBJ1-1	TRBV7-9	13	NA	CASSLEVNTEAFF	TGTGCCAGCAGCTTAGAGGTGAACACTGAAGCTTTCTTT
NA	TRBJ2-3	TRBV10-2	17	TRBD2	CASSEPGLAESTDTQYF	TGCGCCAGCAGTGAGCCCGGACTAGCGGAAAGCACAGATACGCAGTATTTT
few	TRBJ2-2	TRBV7-7	13	NA	CASSLSVAGELFF	TGTGCTAGCAGCTTATCCGTTGCCGGGGAGCTGTTTTTT
NA	TRBJ2-7	TRBV5-6	14	TRBD1	CASSWGQRSYEQYF	TGTGCCAGCAGCTGGGGACAGCGCTCCTACGAGCAGTACTTC
NA	TRBJ1-2	TRBV6-5	13	NA	CASSPGKNYGYTF	TGTGCCAGCAGCCCTGGGAAGAACTATGGCTACACCTTC
NA	TRBJ1-2	TRBV28	16	TRBD1	CASSLPGTELNYGYTF	TGTGCCAGCAGTTTACCCGGGACAGAACTTAACTATGGCTACACCTTC
NA	TRBJ1-2	TRBV28	14	NA	CASSLDGAAYGYTF	TGTGCCAGCAGTTTGGACGGTGCTGCCTATGGCTACACCTTC
NA	TRBJ2-7	TRBV5-5	14	TRBD2	CASSVGPGGYEQYF	TGTGCCAGCAGCGTTGGCCCGGGGGGGTACGAGCAGTACTTC
few	TRBJ2-4	TRBV5-4	13	NA	CASSPTEKNIQYF	TGTGCCAGCAGCCCGACTGAAAAAAACATTCAGTACTTC
NA	TRBJ2-7	TRBV30	14	NA	CAWSPWDPAGEQYF	TGTGCCTGGAGTCCCTGGGACCCCGCGGGCGAGCAGTACTTC
NA	TRBJ2-2	TRBV5-1	17	NA	CASSFGPGAANTGELFF	TGCGCCAGCAGTTTCGGTCCAGGTGCCGCGAACACCGGGGAGCTGTTTTTT
NA	TRBJ1-3	TRBV2	15	TRBD1	CASSEAGDRENTIYF	TGTGCCAGCAGTGAAGCGGGGGACAGGGAAAACACCATATATTTT
NA	TRBJ2-3	TRBV5-1	15	TRBD1	CASSPGTGNTDTQYF	TGCGCCAGCAGCCCCGGGACAGGGAACACAGATACGCAGTATTTT
NA	TRBJ2-1	TRBV11-2	14	NA	CASSLGGAASEQFF	TGTGCCAGCAGCTTAGGGGGAGCAGCGTCTGAGCAGTTCTTC
NA	TRBJ1-6	TRBV9	14	NA	CASSVEGWNSPLHF	TGTGCCAGCAGCGTAGAAGGGTGGAATTCACCCCTCCACTTT
NA	TRBJ2-7	TRBV7-9	14	NA	CASSLGGLGNEQYF	TGTGCCAGCAGCTTAGGGGGATTGGGTAACGAGCAGTACTTC
NA	TRBJ2-5	TRBV7-2	15	TRBD1	CASSPRQGAGETQYF	TGTGCCAGCAGCCCAAGACAGGGGGCGGGGGAGACCCAGTACTTC
NA	TRBJ2-7	TRBV7-2	15	NA	CASSLHGKSSYEQYF	TGTGCCAGCAGCTTACACGGCAAGAGCTCCTACGAGCAGTACTTC
few	TRBJ1-2	TRBV2	12	NA	CASRTGLDGYTF	TGTGCCAGCAGAACAGGTTTAGATGGCTACACCTTC
NA	TRBJ2-7	TRBV5-1	13	NA	CASSLALSYEQYF	TGCGCCAGCAGCTTGGCCCTCTCCTACGAGCAGTACTTC
NA	TRBJ2-1	TRBV5-4	17	TRBD2	CASSVRRGLAGPGEQFF	TGTGCCAGCAGCGTTAGAAGAGGACTAGCGGGGCCGGGTGAGCAGTTCTTC
NA	TRBJ2-3	TRBV2	12	TRBD2	CASSEAGGAQYF	TGTGCCAGCAGCGAAGCGGGGGGGGCGCAGTATTTT
few	TRBJ2-5	TRBV10-3	15	NA	CAISGTTGSSETQYF	TGTGCCATCAGTGGGACTACCGGGAGTTCAGAGACCCAGTACTTC
NA	TRBJ1-5	TRBV4-1	15	NA	CASSQRESSNQPQHF	TGCGCCAGCAGCCAACGGGAGAGTAGCAATCAGCCCCAGCATTTT
NA	TRBJ2-2	TRBV2	14	NA	CASSEVQDTGELFF	TGTGCCAGCAGTGAAGTTCAGGACACCGGGGAGCTGTTTTTT
NA	TRBJ2-1	TRBV7-2	14	NA	CASSSYGSYNEQFF	TGTGCCAGCAGCTCCTACGGCTCCTACAATGAGCAGTTCTTC
NA	TRBJ2-5	TRBV5-6	15	NA	CASSLRSPGRETQYF	TGTGCCAGCAGCTTGCGTTCTCCCGGGCGAGAGACCCAGTACTTC
NA	TRBJ2-1	TRBV13	14	NA	CASSLPGADNEQFF	TGTGCCAGCAGCTTACCAGGGGCAGACAATGAGCAGTTCTTC
NA	TRBJ2-7	TRBV5-4	16	TRBD1	CASSLAPGQGVGEQYF	TGTGCCAGCAGCTTGGCCCCGGGACAGGGGGTGGGCGAGCAGTACTTC